The 21 T cell receptor beta chains below come from one sample, sequenced in a study of cytomegalovirus exposure and HLA in healthy donors. The PCR contained 60 Vbeta and 13 Jbeta primers. Some clones are missing from TCRdb's copy, which holds only in-frame ones; the method was immunoSEQ multiplex PCR. Altogether around 150,000 clones are present, over 65% being singletons, with the ten largest covering 4% to 5%. Sequencing used PBMCs. Receptors were obtained from a man younger than 35 in good health and CMV-seropositive.

The chain has TRBV9 and TRBJ1-3; 11 bases fit TRBD1. Germline lookup yields CDR1 SGDLS and CDR2 YYNGEE. The CDR3 is 16 amino acids. V gave up 4 bases and J gave up 0 bases; unmatched junction bases: 3. This chain's CDR3 is CASSWGTGGSGNTIYF. CDR3 sequence (DNA): TGTGCCAGCAGCTGGGGGACAGGGGGCTCTGGAAACACCATATATTTT.

J is TRBJ2-1 and V is TRBV19; weak D call: TRBD2 (6 bases). Germline V gene data show CDR1 as LNHDA and CDR2 as SQIVND (reference sequence). V was trimmed by 5 bases and J by 8 bases, leaving 16 bases between them. This CDR3 region has 14 residues. Here the CDR3 reads CASSLRRESYEQFF. The CDR3 DNA reads TGTGCCAGTAGTCTACGTCGGGAGTCCTATGAGCAGTTCTTC.

The V call is TRBV6-5, the J call TRBJ2-7; weak D call: TRBD2 (6 bases). V was pared by 4 bases and J by 5 bases, with 15 bases between. The CDR3 has 14 residues. CDR1 and CDR2 from the germline V gene are MNHEY and SVGAGI. CDR3 coding DNA: TGTGCCAGCAGTTCCAATAGCGGCTTGGACGAGCAGTACGTC. This sequence encodes CASSSNSGLDEQYV.

This sequence joins TRBV2 and TRBJ2-7; perhaps TRBD2 as D (5 bases). The CDR3 length is 12 residues. Trimming took off 5 bases at V and 3 bases at J, with 8 bases between the two ends. CDR1 is SNHLY and CDR2 is FYNNEI in the germline V gene. The CDR3: CASSPSSYEQYV. Written as DNA, the CDR3 is TGTGCCAGCAGTCCTAGCAGCTACGAGCAGTACGTC.

This chain connects TRBV6-5 to TRBJ1-2; D is possibly TRBD1 (6 bases). The CDR3 is made up of 13 amino acids. V dropped 5 bases and J dropped 7 bases, with 14 bases sitting between them. Germline V gives CDR1 MNHEY, CDR2 SVGAGI. The CDR3, as DNA: TGTGCCAGCAGTCCCTGGGACACGGGTGGCTACACCTTC. Translation: CASSPWDTGGYTF.

Concerning this clone: One end of the junction does not line up with germline, which may come from a read error. The rearrangement uses TRBV19 and TRBJ2-2, with D perhaps assigned TRBD1 or TRBD2 (5 bases each). The CDR3 sequence is 11 residues long. Germline CDR1 is LNHDA and CDR2 is SQIVND (reference sequence). The CDR3 protein is CASRGAGELFF. The CDR3 bases are TGTGCAAGTAGGGGAGCCGGGGAGCTGTTTTTT. The full variable domain, rest sourced from reference TRBV19 and TRBJ2-2, is DGGITQSPKYLFRKEGQNVTLSCEQNLNHDAMYWYRQDPGQGLRLIYYSQIVNDFQKGDIAEGYSVSREKKESFPLTVTSAQKNPTAFYLCASRGAGELFFGEGSRLTVL.

V gene TRBV30 combines with J gene TRBJ1-1, with 10 bases matching TRBD1. There are 14 residues in the CDR3. Germline CDR1 and CDR2: GTSNPN and SVGIG (reference sequence). V was pared by 7 bases and J by 5 bases, with 10 bases of the junction left unmatched. The CDR3 coding sequence is TGTGCCTCAAAACCGGGACAGGGGTTAACTGAAGCTTTCTTT. Translated, it gives CASKPGQGLTEAFF.

The genes are TRBV18 and TRBJ1-4; D gene ambiguous. CDR1 is KGHSH, CDR2 LQKENI, per germline. The V and J ends lost 4 bases and 4 bases respectively, with 10 bases between them. The CDR3 length is 14 residues. The CDR3 DNA follows: TGTGCCAGCTCACTCGGAGGTGGTAATGAAAAACTGTTTTTT. Amino acid sequence: CASSLGGGNEKLFF.

The V and J genes are TRBV5-6 and TRBJ1-2, with 8 bases aligning to TRBD1. The CDR3 has 19 residues. Unmatched junction bases numbered 17, after V lost 2 bases and J lost 2 bases. The germline V gene has CDR1 SGHDT and CDR2 YYEEEE. The CDR3 loop reads CASSFHPAGGQAWNYGYTF. CDR3 nucleotide sequence: TGTGCCAGCAGCTTCCACCCCGCCGGGGGACAGGCTTGGAACTATGGCTACACCTTC. The entire variable domain, with the rest obtained from reference TRBV5-6 and TRBJ1-2, is as follows: DAGVTQSPTHLIKTRGQQVTLRCSPKSGHDTVSWYQQALGQGPQFIFQYYEEEERQRGNFPDRFSGHQFPNYSSELNVNALLLGDSALYLCASSFHPAGGQAWNYGYTFGSGTRLTVV.

The chain joins TRBV7-2 to TRBJ2-1; D gene uncertain. The CDR3 totals 13 residues. Between the trimmed V and J ends, which lost 2 bases and 6 bases, there was a span of 8 bases. CDR1 is SGHTA and CDR2 is FQGNSA in the germline V gene. The CDR3 DNA reads as TGTGCCAGCAGCTTAATACTTGGCAATGAGCAGTTCTTC. Translating gives CASSLILGNEQFF. Filled out from reference TRBV7-2 and TRBJ2-1, the complete variable domain reads GAGVSQSPSNKVTEKGKDVELRCDPISGHTALYWYRQSLGQGLEFLIYFQGNSAPDKSGLPSDRFSAERTGGSVSTLTIQRTQQEDSAVYLCASSLILGNEQFFGPGTRLTVL.

This chain uses TRBV2 with TRBJ2-5; TRBD2 might be the D (7 bases). Germline V gene lookup returns CDR1 SNHLY and CDR2 FYNNEI. Trimming stripped 2 bases from V and 2 bases from J, with 18 bases between. This CDR3 is built from 17 residues. For the CDR3, the DNA is TGTGCCAGCAGTGAAATCTCGGGGGGCCTCTCACAAGAGACCCAGTACTTC. It specifies CASSEISGGLSQETQYF.

The chain links TRBV6-1 to TRBJ1-2, with a weak D call TRBD1 (5 bases). The V end lost 0 bases, the J end lost 4 bases, and 15 bases lay between the germline ends. The CDR3 length is 16 residues. Germline loops: CDR1 MNHNS, CDR2 SASEGT. The CDR3 sequence: CASSEAFGGPSYGYTF. In DNA form, the CDR3 reads TGTGCCAGCAGTGAAGCGTTCGGGGGACCAAGCTATGGCTACACCTTC.

V and J are TRBV7-9 and TRBJ1-1; no firm D call. V was trimmed by 2 bases and J by 3 bases, leaving 16 bases between them. Germline V lookup: CDR1 SEHNR, CDR2 FQNEAQ (reference sequence). This CDR3 spans 16 amino acids. CDR3: CASSLRGTVADTEAFF. CDR3 bases: TGTGCCAGCAGCTTAAGAGGAACCGTGGCGGACACTGAAGCTTTCTTT.

CDR3 loop: CASSYLGYGTGGYTF. CDR3 DNA: TGTGCCAGCAGTTACTTGGGATATGGGACAGGGGGCTACACCTTC. V usage is TRBV6-5 and J usage is TRBJ1-2, with 9 bases aligning to TRBD1. V lost 1 base, J lost 8 bases, and 8 bases stayed unmatched. The CDR3 has 15 residues. Germline V gene lookup returns CDR1 MNHEY and CDR2 SVGAGI.

This clone was seen only once. CDR3 sequence (DNA): TGCGCCAGCAGCTTGGATGGGAGTTCGAACACCGGGGAGCTGTTTTTT. As protein: CASSLDGSSNTGELFF. This chain connects TRBV5-1 to TRBJ2-2; TRBD2 is a possible D gene (5 bases). Trimming took off 0 bases at V and 0 bases at J, with 9 bases between the two ends. The CDR3 has 16 residues. The germline V gene encodes CDR1 SGHRS and CDR2 YFSETQ.

V gene TRBV6-1 combines with J gene TRBJ1-1; 7 nucleotides match TRBD1. Unmatched junction bases numbered 6, after V lost 4 bases and J lost 4 bases. The CDR3 loop spans 14 amino acids. The V gene's germline CDR1 is MNHNS and CDR2 SASEGT. The CDR3 sequence: CASSADRPGTEAFF. The CDR3 DNA follows: TGTGCCAGCAGTGCGGACAGGCCGGGCACTGAAGCTTTCTTT.

The chain has TRBV7-2 and TRBJ1-2; 9 bases match TRBD1. The CDR3 spans 13 residues. Per germline, CDR1 SGHTA and CDR2 FQGNSA. The trim removed 6 bases at V and 8 bases at J, leaving 7 bases unmatched. The CDR3 DNA reads as TGTGCCAGCAGAAAAGACAGGGGGGACGGCTACACCTTC. This gives the protein CASRKDRGDGYTF.

This clone showed up just once. The chain links TRBV5-1 to TRBJ2-3; D may be TRBD2 (6 bases). From germline, CDR1 is SGHRS and CDR2 YFSETQ. Trimming took 4 bases from V and 4 from J, leaving 13 bases between them. CDR3 length: 14 amino acids. Here the CDR3 reads CASSDGGLADTQYF. The DNA of the CDR3 is TGCGCCAGCAGCGACGGGGGATTGGCAGATACGCAGTATTTT. Filled out from reference TRBV5-1 and TRBJ2-3, the complete variable domain reads KAGVTQTPRYLIKTRGQQVTLSCSPISGHRSVSWYQQTPGQGLQFLFEYFSETQRNKGNFPGRFSGRQFSNSRSEMNVSTLELGDSALYLCASSDGGLADTQYFGPGTRLTVL.

The chain links TRBV18 to TRBJ2-1, with TRBD2 identical over 8 bases. This CDR3 is built from 14 residues. Germline CDR1 KGHSH, CDR2 LQKENI. V trimming: 3 bases; J trimming: 10 bases; junction bases outside the gene matches: 8. CDR3 amino acids: CASSPPSGFGEQFF. The CDR3 DNA is TGTGCCAGCTCACCCCCTAGCGGGTTCGGCGAGCAGTTCTTC.

The sample holds a few counts of this clone. This chain connects TRBV6-5 to TRBJ1-1, with D perhaps matching TRBD1 (5 bases). Trimming took off 0 bases at V and 2 bases at J, with 7 bases between the two ends. CDR1 and CDR2 (germline): MNHEY, SVGAGI. The CDR3 has 14 residues. CDR3 nucleotide sequence: TGTGCCAGCAGTTACTCGACAGCAAACACTGAAGCTTTCTTT. Residues: CASSYSTANTEAFF.

This clone was seen just once. V is TRBV7-9 and J is TRBJ1-2, with a weak D call TRBD1 (5 bases). Trimming left V 1 base short and J 5 bases short, with 14 bases between. The CDR3 consists of 15 residues. Germline CDR1 and CDR2: SEHNR and FQNEAQ (reference sequence). CDR3 in amino acids: CASSLGQGLNYGYTF. CDR3 nucleotides: TGTGCCAGCAGCTTAGGCCAGGGTCTGAATTATGGCTACACCTTC. The full variable domain, its missing parts supplied by reference TRBV7-9 and TRBJ1-2, is DTGVSQNPRHKITKRGQNVTFRCDPISEHNRLYWYRQTLGQGPEFLTYFQNEAQLEKSRLLSDRFSAERPKGSFSTLEIQRTEQGDSAMYLCASSLGQGLNYGYTFGSGTRLTVV.